This T cell receptor (beta chain) was sequenced for a study of human T cells and chemical hapten exposure. Trimming took 3 bases from V and 4 from J, leaving 14 bases between them. Looked up from germline, CDR1 is MNHEY and CDR2 is SVGAGI. The CDR3 totals 15 residues. One entry per CDR3 protein, called by TCRdb with MiXCR from the RACE reads. The sample holds 240,000 or so distinct CDR3 sequences, 7.5% to 9% seen once. The time point denotes: pre-sensitization, week 0. Treatment noted: therapeutic diphenylcyclopropenone sensitization with weekly scalp DPC. The source is a woman in her 40s with alopecia areata. Some clones in this sample may be carry-over from other donors' samples. Sequencing was performed on whole blood, taken in connection with sensitization to the hapten diphenylcyclopropenone (DPC). V usage is TRBV6-5 and J usage is TRBJ2-3, with D unclear. CDR3 sequence: CASSYLTSVSDTQYF. The CDR3 DNA sequence: TGTGCCAGCAGTTATTTGACCAGTGTCTCAGATACGCAGTATTTT.